This passage covers 30 T cell receptor beta chains from one sample sequenced in a study of glioma-infiltrating T cells after dendritic cell vaccination (dated by TCRdb to between 2015 and 2016). Preparation of the library involved the immunoSEQ multiplex PCR assay. Held by TCRdb, this immuneACCESS table contains in-frame sequences only and omits some clones. Under half of the omission traces to an unresolved V gene where checked; the cause of the rest is unknown. The sample table contains around 62,000 clones; only one count was recorded for roughly four fifths of them. The top ten hold over 9% of the sample. Sample: blood, taken before dendritic cell vaccination. These receptors all come from a human donor with glioblastoma.

V gene TRBV19 combines with J gene TRBJ2-2; tentative D call: TRBD1 (5 bases). The CDR3 contains 14 residues. V dropped 6 bases and J dropped 1 base, with 9 bases sitting between them. Germline CDR1 reads LNHDA; CDR2 reads SQIVND (reference sequence). The CDR3 here is CASRLTVNTGELFF. The CDR3 DNA sequence: TGTGCCAGTAGGCTGACAGTGAACACCGGGGAGCTGTTTTTT. The full variable domain, its missing parts supplied by reference TRBV19 and TRBJ2-2, is DGGITQSPKYLFRKEGQNVTLSCEQNLNHDAMYWYRQDPGQGLRLIYYSQIVNDFQKGDIAEGYSVSREKKESFPLTVTSAQKNPTAFYLCASRLTVNTGELFFGEGSRLTVL.

This chain uses TRBV6-5 with TRBJ1-2, with D maybe TRBD1 (5 bases). The V gene's germline CDR1 is MNHEY and CDR2 SVGAGI. The CDR3 consists of 13 residues. The V and J ends lost 6 bases and 0 bases respectively, with 8 bases between them. The CDR3, as DNA: TGTGCCAGCAGCAACAGGCCTAACTATGGCTACACCTTC. Its translation: CASSNRPNYGYTF.

This clone has a handful of counts. CDR3 nucleotide sequence: TGTGCCAGCAGCCACGGACACCCGAGCTCCTATAATTCACCCCTCCACTTT. It yields the protein CASSHGHPSSYNSPLHF. V is TRBV14 and J is TRBJ1-6; D is possibly TRBD1 (5 bases). V lost 3 bases and J 0 bases, leaving 12 bases between the germline ends. From germline, CDR1 is SGHDN and CDR2 FVKESK. The CDR3 is 17 residues long.

The gene calls are TRBV14 and TRBJ2-7, with 10 bases matching TRBD2. The CDR3 covers 17 residues. After removal of 3 bases from V and 6 bases from J, the junction contained 14 bases not matched to a gene. The germline V gene has CDR1 SGHDN and CDR2 FVKESK. CDR3 in DNA: TGTGCCAGCAGCCAGAGCGGGGGGGCTTGGACCGGCGGCGAGCAGTACTTC. This encodes CASSQSGGAWTGGEQYF.

The sample holds a few counts of this clone. This sequence joins TRBV19 and TRBJ1-5, with D hard to call. The germline V gene encodes CDR1 LNHDA and CDR2 SQIVND (reference sequence). Trimming pared 3 bases from V and 9 bases from J, leaving 9 bases between. There are 12 residues in the CDR3. The CDR3 here is CASSMAVAPQHF. The DNA for the CDR3 is TGTGCCAGTAGTATGGCCGTCGCGCCCCAGCATTTT.

This clone has only a few counts. The genes are TRBV28 and TRBJ2-2, with TRBD2 as a possible D gene (5 bases). The V and J ends lost 4 bases and 0 bases respectively, with 18 bases between them. The germline V gene encodes CDR1 MDHEN and CDR2 SYDVKM. The CDR3 spans 18 residues. The CDR3 sequence: CASSSPTRAYTNTGELFF. CDR3 nucleotides: TGTGCCAGCAGTTCCCCTACGAGGGCCTATACGAACACCGGGGAGCTGTTTTTT.

The chain links TRBV19 to TRBJ2-2, with D possibly TRBD1 on 5 matching bases. Germline CDR1 is LNHDA and CDR2 is SQIVND (reference sequence). The CDR3 totals 13 residues. V lost 5 bases to trimming and J lost 7 bases, with 11 bases between them. CDR3 sequence reads: CASSPGPSGELFF. CDR3 nucleotides: TGTGCCAGTAGTCCAGGGCCCAGCGGGGAGCTGTTTTTT.

The chain carries TRBV5-6 and TRBJ2-2; D may be TRBD2 (5 bases). CDR3 length: 15 residues. The germline CDR1 and CDR2 sequences are SGHDT and YYEEEE. Trimming stripped 4 bases from V and 1 base from J, with 11 bases between. CDR3 residues: CASSIGLLNTGELFF. The CDR3 nucleotides read TGTGCCAGCAGCATCGGACTGCTGAACACCGGGGAGCTGTTTTTT.

This clone was seen only a few times. CDR3 nucleotides: TGTGCCAGCAGTTGGTCGGATTCACCCCTCCACTTT. Encoded protein: CASSWSDSPLHF. This chain links TRBV28 with TRBJ1-6; no clear D. The V end lost 4 bases, the J end lost 8 bases, and 6 bases lay between the germline ends. Per germline, CDR1 MDHEN and CDR2 SYDVKM. CDR3 length: 12 amino acids.

The rearrangement joins TRBV25-1 to TRBJ1-3; D ambiguous. The V end lost 4 bases, the J end lost 12 bases, and 10 bases lay between the germline ends. The V gene's germline CDR1 is MGHDK and CDR2 SYGVNS. The CDR3 is made up of 11 amino acids. The CDR3 loop is CASSGGGNIYF. DNA of the CDR3: TGTGCCAGCAGTGGGGGAGGGAACATATATTTT.

This chain connects TRBV9 to TRBJ2-7, with TRBD2 identical over 10 bases. V dropped 0 bases and J dropped 5; count of bases not matched to a gene: 8. Germline values: CDR1 SGDLS, CDR2 YYNGEE. This CDR3 is built from 16 residues. The CDR3 sequence: CASSVDERGGWNEQYF. CDR3 DNA sequence: TGTGCCAGCAGCGTAGACGAGCGGGGGGGTTGGAACGAGCAGTACTTC.

The chain carries TRBV9 and TRBJ2-7, with 15 bases that match TRBD2. V lost 3 bases to trimming and J lost 1 base; unmatched junction nucleotides: 8. The CDR3 extends over 18 amino acids. The V gene's germline CDR1 is SGDLS and CDR2 YYNGEE. In nucleotides, the CDR3 is TGTGCCAGCAGCGCTGGACTAGCGGGGGGGCGGATGTCCTACGAGCAGTACTTC. Translation: CASSAGLAGGRMSYEQYF.

This chain uses TRBV7-9 with TRBJ2-5, with a weak D call TRBD1 (5 bases). CDR3 length: 16 residues. Trimming took 5 bases from V and 1 from J, leaving 17 bases between them. CDR1 and CDR2 from the germline V gene are SEHNR and FQNEAQ (reference sequence). The DNA of the CDR3 is TGTGCCAGCAGCCAAAATATGGGTCAGGGCCAAGAGACCCAGTACTTC. It codes for CASSQNMGQGQETQYF.

The V and J genes are TRBV19 and TRBJ1-2; D not resolved. This CDR3 contains 13 residues. Germline loops: CDR1 LNHDA, CDR2 SQIVND (reference sequence). Trimming cost V 4 bases and J 5 bases, with 11 bases left between them. The CDR3 bases are TGTGCCAGTAGTACACCGTCGGGGTATGGCTACACCTTC. The encoded protein is CASSTPSGYGYTF.

The chain recombines TRBV28 with TRBJ1-2; D remains ambiguous. V was clipped by 10 bases and J by 0 bases, with 12 bases between them. The length of the CDR3 is 13 residues. Germline loops: CDR1 MDHEN, CDR2 SYDVKM. The CDR3 loop reads CATRHTTNYGYTF. The CDR3 region has the DNA TGTGCCACCCGACATACGACTAACTATGGCTACACCTTC.

The CDR3 DNA reads as TGTGCCAGCAGTTACTTAGCGGGGGGTTCCACAGATACGCAGTATTTT. Amino acid sequence: CASSYLAGGSTDTQYF. The rearrangement links TRBV6-5 to TRBJ2-3; 10 bases agree with TRBD2. Germline V gene lookup returns CDR1 MNHEY and CDR2 SVGAGI. V lost 1 base to trimming and J lost 2 bases; unmatched junction nucleotides: 3. The CDR3 loop spans 16 amino acids.

The chain is built from TRBV19 and TRBJ1-5; D may be TRBD1 (6 bases). Germline lookup yields CDR1 LNHDA and CDR2 SQIVND (reference sequence). The CDR3 is 14 residues long. The V and J ends lost 6 bases and 4 bases respectively, with 13 bases between them. The DNA for the CDR3 is TGTGCCAGTAGGAGAACAGGGACGAATCAGCCCCAGCATTTT. It encodes CASRRTGTNQPQHF. The full variable domain, its missing parts supplied by reference TRBV19 and TRBJ1-5, is DGGITQSPKYLFRKEGQNVTLSCEQNLNHDAMYWYRQDPGQGLRLIYYSQIVNDFQKGDIAEGYSVSREKKESFPLTVTSAQKNPTAFYLCASRRTGTNQPQHFGDGTRLSIL.

The chain couples TRBV19 to TRBJ1-1; D possibly corresponds to TRBD1 (5 bases). CDR3 length: 14 residues. Trimming removed 3 bases from V and 5 bases from J, with 13 bases in between. Looked up from germline, CDR1 is LNHDA and CDR2 is SQIVND (reference sequence). CDR3 in DNA: TGTGCCAGTAGTATGGGGATGGGGCGGACTGAAGCTTTCTTT. The encoded protein is CASSMGMGRTEAFF.

The chain uses TRBV5-1 and TRBJ2-7, with D possibly TRBD2 on 6 matching bases. Germline loops: CDR1 SGHRS, CDR2 YFSETQ. Trimming cost V 7 bases and J 0 bases, with 20 bases left between them. The CDR3 totals 16 residues. In DNA, the CDR3 is TGCGCCAGCGCCGCAGGGACGGGGGTCTACTCCTACGAGCAGTACTTC. This sequence encodes CASAAGTGVYSYEQYF.

The chain is built from TRBV7-2 and TRBJ1-2; D call uncertain. Trimming removed 5 bases from V and 8 bases from J, with 21 bases in between. Per germline, CDR1 SGHTA and CDR2 FQGNSA. This CDR3 is built from 15 residues. CDR3 bases: TGTGCCAGCAGCCCCGAGCCCCGTCTGACGGGAGGCTACACCTTC. It codes for CASSPEPRLTGGYTF. Complete variable domain (other parts from reference TRBV7-2 and TRBJ1-2): GAGVSQSPSNKVTEKGKDVELRCDPISGHTALYWYRQSLGQGLEFLIYFQGNSAPDKSGLPSDRFSAERTGGSVSTLTIQRTQQEDSAVYLCASSPEPRLTGGYTFGSGTRLTVV.

V is TRBV25-1 and J is TRBJ2-7, with a weak D call TRBD2 (6 bases). CDR1 and CDR2 (germline): MGHDK, SYGVNS. The CDR3 is 12 amino acids. The V end was cut by 8 bases, the J end by 1 base, with 9 bases between. The CDR3 nucleotides read TGTGCCAGCGGTCGGGGGTCCTACGAGCAGTACTTC. Translation gives CASGRGSYEQYF.

The chain couples TRBV7-2 to TRBJ2-4; no clear D gene. This CDR3 region has 14 residues. Between the trimmed V and J ends, which lost 8 bases and 0 bases, there was a span of 11 bases. Looked up from germline, CDR1 is SGHTA and CDR2 is FQGNSA. Here the CDR3 DNA reads TGTGCCAGCGGCTCAGCACTAGCCAAAAACATTCAGTACTTC. Translating gives CASGSALAKNIQYF.

The chain has TRBV19 and TRBJ1-1; TRBD1 agrees at 9 bases. The CDR3 loop spans 13 amino acids. CDR1 and CDR2 from the germline V gene are LNHDA and SQIVND (reference sequence). The J segment lost 4 bases and the V segment lost 6 bases, leaving 3 bases of the junction unmatched. The CDR3 loop reads CASRDRGGTEAFF. The CDR3 region has the DNA TGTGCCAGTAGGGACAGGGGTGGCACTGAAGCTTTCTTT.

The chain carries TRBV5-1 and TRBJ2-7, with D possibly matching TRBD2 (5 bases). This CDR3 spans 14 amino acids. Trimming removed 3 bases from V and 3 bases from J, with 13 bases in between. CDR1 and CDR2 from the germline V gene are SGHRS and YFSETQ. CDR3 protein: CASSSHPSIYEQYF. The DNA for the CDR3 is TGCGCCAGCAGCTCCCACCCTAGCATCTACGAGCAGTACTTC.

V is TRBV28 and J is TRBJ2-2; 10 bases map to TRBD2. The CDR3 is 16 amino acids. Germline-derived CDR1 and CDR2 are MDHEN and SYDVKM. The V and J ends lost 5 bases and 4 bases, in that order; junction bases with no gene match: 7. CDR3 DNA sequence: TGTGCCAGCAGTCCTAATAGCGGGGGGTTCACCGGGGAGCTGTTTTTT. Translated, it gives CASSPNSGGFTGELFF.

The rearrangement uses TRBV6-4 and TRBJ2-1; 9 bases match TRBD1. The trim removed 4 bases at V and 7 bases at J, leaving 5 bases unmatched. CDR1 and CDR2 (germline): MRHNA, SNTAGT. The CDR3 is 14 amino acids. The CDR3 reads CASSVDRGSNEQFF. The CDR3 bases are TGTGCCAGCAGTGTCGACAGGGGGTCGAATGAGCAGTTCTTC.

This clone was observed a few times. The chain uses TRBV27 and TRBJ2-7, with 7 bases identical to TRBD2. The CDR3 runs to 14 residues. From germline, CDR1 is MNHEY and CDR2 SMNVEV (reference sequence). The V segment lost 1 base and the J segment 3 bases; nucleotides outside the gene matches: 3. This CDR3 reads CASSLFSSGYEQYF. In nucleotides, the CDR3 is TGTGCCAGCAGTTTATTTTCTAGCGGCTACGAGCAGTACTTC.

The chain links TRBV7-2 to TRBJ1-3; D may be TRBD1 (6 bases). V was pared by 1 base and J by 8 bases, with 12 bases between. Germline assignment: CDR1 SGHTA and CDR2 FQGNSA. The CDR3 runs to 14 residues. CDR3 in DNA: TGTGCCAGCAGCTTAGGAGTGGGGGCGGACACCATATATTTT. This translates into CASSLGVGADTIYF.

This clone was counted between two and nine times. The V and J genes are TRBV29-1 and TRBJ2-7, with 7 bases aligning to TRBD2. V shed 4 bases, J shed 2 bases, and the junction held 11 bases outside the gene matches. The CDR3 extends over 15 amino acids. Germline CDR1 reads SQVTM; CDR2 reads ANQGSEA. The CDR3 nucleotides are TGCAGCGTTGTGGAGGTGACGGGGGGACCCTACGAGCAGTACTTC. As protein: CSVVEVTGGPYEQYF.

The rearrangement links TRBV2 to TRBJ1-5; tentatively, D is TRBD1 (6 bases). There are 14 residues in the CDR3. Per the germline V gene, CDR1 is SNHLY and CDR2 is FYNNEI. The ends were cut back, 6 bases at V and 7 bases at J, with 16 bases in the middle. CDR3 sequence reads: CASRADSQGQPQHF. In DNA, the CDR3 is TGTGCCAGCAGGGCGGACTCCCAGGGGCAGCCCCAGCATTTT.